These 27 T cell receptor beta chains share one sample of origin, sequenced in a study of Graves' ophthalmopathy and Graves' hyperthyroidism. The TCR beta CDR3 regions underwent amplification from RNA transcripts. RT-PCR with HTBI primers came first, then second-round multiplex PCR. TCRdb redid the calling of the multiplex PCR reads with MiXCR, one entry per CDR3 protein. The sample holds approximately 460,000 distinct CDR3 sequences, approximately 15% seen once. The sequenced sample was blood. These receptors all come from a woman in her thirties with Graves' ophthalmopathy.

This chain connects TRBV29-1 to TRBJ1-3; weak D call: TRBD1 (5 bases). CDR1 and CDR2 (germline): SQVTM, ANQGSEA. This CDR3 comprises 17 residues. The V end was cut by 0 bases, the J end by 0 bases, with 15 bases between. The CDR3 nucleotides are TGCAGCGTTGAAGATGATGGGAAGGGGTTCTCTGGAAACACCATATATTTT. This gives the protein CSVEDDGKGFSGNTIYF.

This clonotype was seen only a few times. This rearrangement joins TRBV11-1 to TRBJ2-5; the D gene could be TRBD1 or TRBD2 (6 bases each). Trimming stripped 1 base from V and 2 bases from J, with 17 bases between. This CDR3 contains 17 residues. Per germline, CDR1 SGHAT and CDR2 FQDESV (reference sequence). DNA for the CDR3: TGTGCCAGCAGCTTAGGCTCTACAGGGACTTTTCAAGAGACCCAGTACTTC. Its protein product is CASSLGSTGTFQETQYF.

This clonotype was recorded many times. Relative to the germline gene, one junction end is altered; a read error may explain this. CDR3: CASSLDSTTAAFF. The CDR3 coding sequence is TGCGCCAGCAGCTTGGACAGTACGACTGCAGCTTTCTTT. The chain has TRBV5-1 and TRBJ1-1; D unclear. The CDR3 totals 13 residues. Germline-derived CDR1 and CDR2 are SGHRS and YFSETQ.

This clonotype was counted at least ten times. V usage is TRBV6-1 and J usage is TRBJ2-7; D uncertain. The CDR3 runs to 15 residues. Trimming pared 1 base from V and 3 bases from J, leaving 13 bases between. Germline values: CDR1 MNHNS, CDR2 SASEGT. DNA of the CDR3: TGTGCCAGCAGTGAAGGATCAGCGCCCGGCTACGAGCAGTACTTC. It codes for CASSEGSAPGYEQYF.

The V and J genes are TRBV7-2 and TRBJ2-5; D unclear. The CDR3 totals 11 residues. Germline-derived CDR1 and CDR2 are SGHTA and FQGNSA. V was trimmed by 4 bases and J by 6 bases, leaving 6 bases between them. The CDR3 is CASSYKQTQYF. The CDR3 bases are TGTGCCAGCAGCTATAAGCAGACCCAGTACTTC.

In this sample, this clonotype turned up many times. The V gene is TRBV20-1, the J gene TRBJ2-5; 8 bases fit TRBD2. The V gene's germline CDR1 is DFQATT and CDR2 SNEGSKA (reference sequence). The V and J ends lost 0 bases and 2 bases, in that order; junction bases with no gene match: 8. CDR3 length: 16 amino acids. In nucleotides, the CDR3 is TGCAGTGCTAGAGATCTGGATAGCGGGGAACAAGAGACCCAGTACTTC. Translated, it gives CSARDLDSGEQETQYF.

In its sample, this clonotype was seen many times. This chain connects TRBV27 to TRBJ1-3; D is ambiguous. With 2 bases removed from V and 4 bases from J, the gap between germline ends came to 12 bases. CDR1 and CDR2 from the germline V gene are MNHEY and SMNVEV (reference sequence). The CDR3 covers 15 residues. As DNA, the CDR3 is TGTGCCAGCAGTTTAAGGCAATCGGGAGGAAACACCATATATTTT. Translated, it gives CASSLRQSGGNTIYF.

The chain's CDR3 is CASSLFEGAYGYTF. CDR3 DNA sequence: TGCGCCAGCAGCTTGTTCGAGGGGGCCTATGGCTACACCTTC. The chain uses TRBV5-1 and TRBJ1-2, with 7 bases aligning to TRBD1. V was clipped by 1 base and J by 4 bases; unmatched bases: 4. The CDR3 spans 14 residues. Germline V gene sequence: CDR1 SGHRS, CDR2 YFSETQ.

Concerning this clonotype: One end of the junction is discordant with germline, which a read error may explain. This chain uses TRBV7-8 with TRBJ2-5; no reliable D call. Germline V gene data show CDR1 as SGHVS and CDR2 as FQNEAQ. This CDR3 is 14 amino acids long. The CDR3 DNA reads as TGCAGCGCCAACGACGGGCCAGGCTTAGAGACCCAGTACTTC. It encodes CSANDGPGLETQYF. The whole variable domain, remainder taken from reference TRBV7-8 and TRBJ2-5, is GAGVSQSPRYKVAKRGQDVALRCDPISGHVSLFWYQQALGQGPEFLTYFQNEAQLDKSGLPSDRFFAERPEGSVSTLKIQRTQQEDSAVYLCSANDGPGLETQYFGPGTRLLVL.

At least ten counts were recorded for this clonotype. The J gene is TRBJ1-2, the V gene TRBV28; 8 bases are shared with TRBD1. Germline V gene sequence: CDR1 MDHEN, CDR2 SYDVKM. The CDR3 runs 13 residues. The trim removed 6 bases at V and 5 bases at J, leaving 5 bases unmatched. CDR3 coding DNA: TGTGCCAGCAGAGGACAGGGCGAGTATGGCTACACCTTC. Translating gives CASRGQGEYGYTF.

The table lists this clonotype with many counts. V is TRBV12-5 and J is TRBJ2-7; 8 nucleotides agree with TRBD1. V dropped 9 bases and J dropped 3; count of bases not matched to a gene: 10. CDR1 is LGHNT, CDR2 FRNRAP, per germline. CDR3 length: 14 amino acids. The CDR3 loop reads CASGPGQGGYEQYF. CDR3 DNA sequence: TGTGCTAGCGGCCCCGGACAGGGCGGCTACGAGCAGTACTTC.

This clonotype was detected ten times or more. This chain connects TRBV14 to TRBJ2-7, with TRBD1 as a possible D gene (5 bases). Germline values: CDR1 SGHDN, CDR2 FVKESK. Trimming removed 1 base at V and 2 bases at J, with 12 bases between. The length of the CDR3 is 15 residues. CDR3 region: CASSQGGLVPYEQYF. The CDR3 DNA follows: TGTGCCAGCAGCCAAGGGGGCCTCGTACCCTACGAGCAGTACTTC.

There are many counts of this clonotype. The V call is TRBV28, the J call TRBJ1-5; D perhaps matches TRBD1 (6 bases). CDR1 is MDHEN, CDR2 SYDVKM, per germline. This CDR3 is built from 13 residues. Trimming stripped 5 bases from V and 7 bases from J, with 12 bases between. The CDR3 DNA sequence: TGTGCCAGCAGTGGAGACAGGACCCAGCCCCAGCATTTT. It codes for CASSGDRTQPQHF.

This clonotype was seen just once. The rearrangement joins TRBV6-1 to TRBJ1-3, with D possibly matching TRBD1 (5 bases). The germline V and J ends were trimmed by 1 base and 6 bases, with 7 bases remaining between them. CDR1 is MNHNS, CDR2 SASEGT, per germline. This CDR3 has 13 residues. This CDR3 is CASSEGGTNTIYF. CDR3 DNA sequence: TGTGCCAGCAGTGAAGGGGGCACAAACACCATATATTTT.

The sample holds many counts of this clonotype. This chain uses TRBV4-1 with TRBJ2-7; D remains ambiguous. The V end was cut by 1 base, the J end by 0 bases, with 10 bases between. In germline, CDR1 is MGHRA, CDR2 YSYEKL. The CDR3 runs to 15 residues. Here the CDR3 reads CASSQGALGSYEQYF. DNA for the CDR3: TGCGCCAGCAGCCAAGGGGCGCTGGGCTCCTACGAGCAGTACTTC.

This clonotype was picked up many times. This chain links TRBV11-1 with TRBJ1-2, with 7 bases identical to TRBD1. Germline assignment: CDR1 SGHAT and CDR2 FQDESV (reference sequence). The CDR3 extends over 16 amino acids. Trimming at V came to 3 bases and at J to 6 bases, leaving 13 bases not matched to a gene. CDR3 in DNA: TGTGCCAGCAGCTTTGCCGGGACAGAAGGAGTCGATGGCTACACCTTC. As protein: CASSFAGTEGVDGYTF.

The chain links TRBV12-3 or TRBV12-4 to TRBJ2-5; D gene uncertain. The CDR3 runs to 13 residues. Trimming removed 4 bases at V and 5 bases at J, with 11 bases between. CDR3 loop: CASSSVPAETQYF. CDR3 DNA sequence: TGTGCCAGCAGTTCCGTCCCGGCGGAGACCCAGTACTTC.

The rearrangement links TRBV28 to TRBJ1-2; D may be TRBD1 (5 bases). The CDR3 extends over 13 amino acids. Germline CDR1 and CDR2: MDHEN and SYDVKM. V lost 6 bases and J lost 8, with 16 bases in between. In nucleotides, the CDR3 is TGTGCCAGCAGACCCGGACATACTAACGGCTACACCTTC. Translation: CASRPGHTNGYTF.

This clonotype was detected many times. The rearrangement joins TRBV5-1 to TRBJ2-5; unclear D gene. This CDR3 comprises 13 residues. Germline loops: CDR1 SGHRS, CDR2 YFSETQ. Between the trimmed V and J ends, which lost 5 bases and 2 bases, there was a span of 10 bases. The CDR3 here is CASSWDGQETQYF. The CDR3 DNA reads TGCGCCAGCAGTTGGGATGGACAAGAGACCCAGTACTTC.

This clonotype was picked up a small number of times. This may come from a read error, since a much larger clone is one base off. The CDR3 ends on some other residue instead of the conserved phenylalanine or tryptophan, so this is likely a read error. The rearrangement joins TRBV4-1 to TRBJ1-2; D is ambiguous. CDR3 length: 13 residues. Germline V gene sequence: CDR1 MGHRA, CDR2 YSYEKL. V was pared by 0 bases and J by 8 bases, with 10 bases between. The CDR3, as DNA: TGCGCCAGCAGCCAAGAGGGTTGGCTCGGCTACACCTAC. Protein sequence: CASSQEGWLGYTY.

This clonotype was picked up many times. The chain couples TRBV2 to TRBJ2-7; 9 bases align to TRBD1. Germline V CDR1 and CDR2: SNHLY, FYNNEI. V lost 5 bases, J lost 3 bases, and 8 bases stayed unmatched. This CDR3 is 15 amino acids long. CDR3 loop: CASSRDRENLYEQYF. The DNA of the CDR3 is TGTGCCAGCAGTCGGGACAGGGAAAATCTCTACGAGCAGTACTTC.

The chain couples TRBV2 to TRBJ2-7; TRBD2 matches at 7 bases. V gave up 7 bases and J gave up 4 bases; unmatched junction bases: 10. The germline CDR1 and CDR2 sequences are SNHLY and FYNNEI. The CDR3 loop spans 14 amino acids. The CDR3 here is CASNLPGGLYEQYF. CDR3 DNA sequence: TGTGCCAGCAATTTACCGGGAGGTTTGTACGAGCAGTACTTC.

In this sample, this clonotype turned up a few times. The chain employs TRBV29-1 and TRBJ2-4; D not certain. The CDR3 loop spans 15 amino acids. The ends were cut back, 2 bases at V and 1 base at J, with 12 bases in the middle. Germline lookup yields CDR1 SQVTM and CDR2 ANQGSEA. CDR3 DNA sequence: TGCAGCGTTGAAACTGGGTCGCTCGCCAAAAACATTCAGTACTTC. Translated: CSVETGSLAKNIQYF.

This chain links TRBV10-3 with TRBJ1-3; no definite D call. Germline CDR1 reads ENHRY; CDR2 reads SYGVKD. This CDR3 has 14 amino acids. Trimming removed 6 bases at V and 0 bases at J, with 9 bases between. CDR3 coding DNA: TGTGCCATCAGGACGGTCGGCTCTGGAAACACCATATATTTT. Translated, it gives CAIRTVGSGNTIYF.

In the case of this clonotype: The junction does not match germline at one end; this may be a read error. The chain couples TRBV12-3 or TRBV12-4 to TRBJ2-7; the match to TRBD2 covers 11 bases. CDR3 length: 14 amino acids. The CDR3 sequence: CASALTSGTYGQYF. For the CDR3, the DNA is TGTGCCAGCGCTTTGACTAGCGGGACCTACGGGCAGTACTTC.

CDR3 coding DNA: TGTGCCAGCAGTTTAGCGTCTTTATACTATGGCTACACCTTC. It translates to CASSLASLYYGYTF. V gene TRBV12-3 or TRBV12-4 combines with J gene TRBJ1-2; D uncertain. V was shortened by 0 bases and J by 3 bases, with 8 bases between the two germline ends. The length of the CDR3 is 14 residues.

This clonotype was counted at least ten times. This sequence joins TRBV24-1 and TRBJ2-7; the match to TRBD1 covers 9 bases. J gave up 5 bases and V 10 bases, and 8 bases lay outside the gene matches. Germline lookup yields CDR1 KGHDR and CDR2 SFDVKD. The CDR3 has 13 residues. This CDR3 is CATSDRGRDEQYF. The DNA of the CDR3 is TGTGCCACGTCGGACAGGGGACGGGACGAGCAGTACTTC.